This T cell receptor beta chain was obtained from a study of early T cells in non-severe SARS-CoV-2 infection. The wider study: The study sequenced bulk RNA from unsorted whole blood, with chains unpaired. General observations from the study: VDJdb matches were skewed toward anti-spike CD8 T cell responses.

Each single cDNA molecule received a unique molecular identifier. TCRdb independently ran MiXCR on the 5' RACE reads; one entry per CDR3 protein. The sample yields roughly 29,000 distinct CDR3 sequences, around 6% seen once. Trimming took 5 bases from V and 3 from J, leaving 8 bases between them. CDR1 is SQVTM and CDR2 is ANQGSEA in the germline V gene. The CDR3 is 13 amino acids. This clonotype was seen many times. Its antigen is still unknown. This chain joins TRBV29-1 and TRBJ2-6, with D maybe TRBD1 (6 bases). The specimen sequenced was whole blood. The sequence came from an adult who was a healthcare worker with PCR-confirmed SARS-CoV-2 infection or an uninfected control (not recorded which). The CDR3: CSVRGYGANVLTF. CDR3 in DNA: TGCAGCGTTAGGGGGTATGGGGCCAACGTCCTGACTTTC.